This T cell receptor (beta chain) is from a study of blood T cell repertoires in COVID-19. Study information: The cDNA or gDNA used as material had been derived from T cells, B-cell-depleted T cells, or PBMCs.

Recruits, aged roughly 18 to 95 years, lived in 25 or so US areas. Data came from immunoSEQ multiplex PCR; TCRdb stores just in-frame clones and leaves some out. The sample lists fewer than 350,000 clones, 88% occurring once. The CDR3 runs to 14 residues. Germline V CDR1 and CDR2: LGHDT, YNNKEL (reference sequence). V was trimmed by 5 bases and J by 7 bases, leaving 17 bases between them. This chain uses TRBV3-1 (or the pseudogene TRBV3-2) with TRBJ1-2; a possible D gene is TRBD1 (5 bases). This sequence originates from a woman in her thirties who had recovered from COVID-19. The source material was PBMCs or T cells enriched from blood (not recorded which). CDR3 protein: CASSFRTGGSGYTF. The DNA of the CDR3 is TGTGCCAGCAGCTTCCGGACCGGGGGGTCTGGCTACACCTTC.